Below, 6 T cell receptor beta chains from the same sample are listed, as sequenced in a study of T cells in Graves' hyperthyroidism and ophthalmopathy. Researchers amplified the TCR beta CDR3 regions from RNA transcripts. RT-PCR in the first round (using the HTBI primer set) targeted the TCR CDR3. Via MiXCR, TCRdb re-called the multiplex PCR reads, giving one row per CDR3 protein. The sample has roughly 290,000 distinct CDR3 sequences, roughly an eighth seen once. The sample comprised blood. The receptors shown here come from a woman aged 40 to 49 with Graves' hyperthyroidism.

The V and J genes are TRBV3-1 and TRBJ1-4; 7 nucleotides line up with TRBD1. Germline V gene data show CDR1 as LGHDT and CDR2 as YNNKEL (reference sequence). CDR3 size: 15 residues. The V gene end was trimmed by 4 bases and the J gene end by 7 bases; junction bases not matched to a gene: 9. The CDR3 nucleotides read TGTGCCAGCAGCCCAGAACAGGGGATGAGTGAAAAACTGTTTTTT. It codes for CASSPEQGMSEKLFF.

The chain joins TRBV20-1 to TRBJ2-7, with 13 bases identical to TRBD2. V was pared by 5 bases and J by 2 bases, with 6 bases of the junction left unmatched. The CDR3 totals 15 residues. Germline CDR1 and CDR2: DFQATT and SNEGSKA (reference sequence). The CDR3 region has the DNA TGCAGTGCTCCACTAGCGGGAGGGCCCCCCTACGAGCAGTACTTC. This translates into CSAPLAGGPPYEQYF.

This clonotype was found many times. Written as DNA, the CDR3 is TGTGCCAGCAGTGAAACTGTGACAGGGGACGAAAAACTGTTTTTT. It translates to CASSETVTGDEKLFF. The V and J genes are TRBV6-1 and TRBJ1-4, with TRBD1 matching over 8 bases. This CDR3 region has 15 residues. V lost 2 bases to trimming and J lost 8 bases; unmatched junction nucleotides: 7. CDR1 is MNHNS, CDR2 SASEGT, per germline.

The chain links TRBV7-6 to TRBJ1-6; D call uncertain. Per germline, CDR1 SGHVS and CDR2 FNYEAQ. V was clipped by 2 bases and J by 2 bases, with 10 bases between them. The CDR3 loop spans 16 amino acids. The CDR3 here is CASSLSGLTYNSPLHF. The DNA for the CDR3 is TGTGCCAGCAGCTTATCGGGGTTGACCTATAATTCACCCCTCCACTTT.

This clonotype was recorded at least ten times. V usage is TRBV7-3 and J usage is TRBJ2-2; 9 bases match TRBD2. The CDR3 runs 16 residues. After removal of 2 bases from V and 2 bases from J, the junction contained 3 bases not matched to a gene. CDR1 SGHTA and CDR2 FQGTGA come from the germline V gene. In DNA, the CDR3 is TGTGCCAGCAGCTTAGGCGGGAGGGTTAACACCGGGGAGCTGTTTTTT. As protein: CASSLGGRVNTGELFF.

This clonotype was seen repeatedly, ten times or more. The chain is built from TRBV27 and TRBJ1-2; no clear D gene. The germline gives CDR1 MNHEY, CDR2 SMNVEV (reference sequence). Trimming shortened V by 3 bases and J by 8 bases, and 13 bases separated the two germline ends. CDR3 size: 13 residues. The CDR3 loop is CASSFRQDLGYTF. The CDR3 bases are TGTGCCAGCAGTTTTAGGCAGGACCTAGGCTACACCTTC.